The rows below give T cell receptor beta chains drawn from one sample of a study of control samples from healthy donors and cancer patients. Clones were read by immunoSEQ multiplex PCR, and TCRdb kept only the in-frame ones, dropping some. The sample records 350,000 to 450,000 clones, roughly 90% being singletons. Sequencing was performed on PBMCs. The receptors here all came from a man aged 35 to 55 with head and neck cancer. CDR3s include the opening cysteine and the closing phenylalanine or tryptophan. A D gene is named only where the DNA matches it firmly. Expanded clones get a size class; other rows say once, few or many, or leave the size out.

j_call clone_size v_call d_call cdr3_nt cdr3_aa
TRBJ2-1 - TRBV7-8 - TGTGCCAGCAGCTTAGGACAGGATAATGAGCAGTTCTTC CASSLGQDNEQFF
TRBJ1-5 - TRBV2 - TGTGCCAGCAGTGAAAACGGCAATCAGCCCCAGCATTTT CASSENGNQPQHF
TRBJ2-3 - TRBV29-1 - TGCAGCGTGGACCTACCGACGAGGGCGGTGGGCACAGATACGCAGTATTTT CSVDLPTRAVGTDTQYF
TRBJ1-1 - TRBV5-1 - TGCGCCAGCAGCTTGGGCCCAGGAGGCACTGAAGCTTTCTTT CASSLGPGGTEAFF
TRBJ1-1 once TRBV29-1 TRBD1 TGCAGCGTCCCGACAGGGGGCTACACTGAAGCTTTCTTT CSVPTGGYTEAFF
TRBJ2-7 - TRBV6-5 TRBD2 TGTGCCAGCAGTTTTAGCGGGGGGGCCTACGAGCAGTACTTC CASSFSGGAYEQYF
TRBJ2-7 - TRBV4-1 - TGCGCCAGCAGCCAGGAGCCCTTCAACTACGAGCAGTACTTC CASSQEPFNYEQYF
TRBJ1-5 few TRBV19 TRBD1 TGTGCCAGTAGTCTCGGACAGGCCCGGGGTAATAGCAATCAGCCCCAGCATTTT CASSLGQARGNSNQPQHF
TRBJ2-7 - TRBV12-5 TRBD1 TGTGCTAGTGGTATAAATACCGGGACAGGGAACCTGCACGAGCAGTACTTC CASGINTGTGNLHEQYF
TRBJ2-1 - TRBV29-1 TRBD1 TGCAGCGTTGATCGGGGACAGGGGGACTACAATGAGCAGTTCTTC CSVDRGQGDYNEQFF
TRBJ1-3 - TRBV30 - TGTGCCTGGAGTATGGGCTCGAGCTCTGGAAACACCATATATTTT CAWSMGSSSGNTIYF
TRBJ2-7 - TRBV6-2/TRBV6-3 - TGTGCCAGCAGTGACTGGGACATTGGCTACGAGCAGTACTTC CASSDWDIGYEQYF
TRBJ2-5 - TRBV10-3 - TGTGCCATCAGTGATGTGGGGGGACGTGGAACGAACCAAGAGACCCAGTACTTC CAISDVGGRGTNQETQYF
TRBJ2-7 - TRBV7-9 - TGTGCCAGCAGCTACGTTCGCACAGTTGGCCACGAGCAGTACTTC CASSYVRTVGHEQYF
TRBJ1-1 - TRBV3-1/TRBV3-2 TRBD1 TGTGCCAGCAGCCAAGGGGAGGACAGGGGCTGGGAAAACACTGAAGCTTTCTTT CASSQGEDRGWENTEAFF
TRBJ2-2 - TRBV11-3 - TGTGCCACCCAGAAGCGGGCCGGCACCGGGGAGCTGTTTTTT CATQKRAGTGELFF
TRBJ2-1 once TRBV30 TRBD2 TGTGCCTGGAACCGGGGACTAGCGGTCTACAATGGGCAGTTCTTC CAWNRGLAVYNGQFF
TRBJ2-1 once TRBV11-2 TRBD2 TGTGCCAGCAGCTCCGCGCGACTAGCCCATGAGCAGTTCTTC CASSSARLAHEQFF
TRBJ2-2 - TRBV5-1 - TGCGCCAGCAGCTTGGCAGGGACAACGAACACCGGGGAGCTGTTTTTT CASSLAGTTNTGELFF
TRBJ1-2 - TRBV24-1 - TGTGCCACCAGTGATGATGGCCGTGGCTACACCTTC CATSDDGRGYTF
TRBJ2-7 - TRBV7-2 TRBD1 TGTGCCAGCAGCTTCCGGACAGGGAGCTACGAGCAGTACTTC CASSFRTGSYEQYF
TRBJ1-4 - TRBV27 - TGTGCCAGCAGTTTGGCGGCAGGGTCTAATGAAAAACTGTTTTTT CASSLAAGSNEKLFF
TRBJ1-3 - TRBV28 - TGTGCCAGCAGTTTCTCTGGAAACACCATATATTTT CASSFSGNTIYF
TRBJ2-3 - TRBV29-1 TRBD1 TGCAGCGTGGCACCCGACAGGGAAGAGTATTTT CSVAPDREEYF
TRBJ2-3 - TRBV7-9 TRBD2 TGTGCCAGCAGCATCGCGACTAGCGGGGGGGATACGCAGTATTTT CASSIATSGGDTQYF
TRBJ2-5 - TRBV6-2/TRBV6-3 TRBD1 TGTGCCAGCAGTTACTCGAGTACAGGGGTCTTCCAAGAGACCCAGTACTTC CASSYSSTGVFQETQYF